This T cell receptor (beta chain) was identified in a study of shared clonotypes between healthy human individuals. Whole-study findings and limits: When compared with the clonotypes that were shared by all four sorted-subset donors, the non-shared clonotypes turned out to have lower generation probabilities.

On this clone itself: Its antigen is still unknown.

Trimming left V 5 bases short and J 8 bases short, with 27 bases between. The CDR3 length is 18 residues. From germline, CDR1 is SGHVS and CDR2 FQNEAQ. TCRdb keeps only in-frame clones here, not all; method: immunoSEQ multiplex PCR. Of under 1,100,000 clones in the sample, approximately 78% were seen once. The chain carries TRBV7-8 and TRBJ1-4; the D gene is possibly TRBD1 (5 bases). Material: memory CD4+ T cells from PBMCs. Subset: CD45RA-negative fraction. The receptor was derived from a man aged 18 to 30 in good health. Some clones in this sample may be carry-over from other donors' samples. CDR3 nucleotide sequence: TGTGCCAGCAGCCCCCTAGGGAGCGGGTGGAGGGGCCAGGAAAAACTGTTTTTT. Amino acid sequence: CASSPLGSGWRGQEKLFF.